This TCR beta chain was observed in a study of CD8+ T cells in alopecia areata (dated by TCRdb to between 2018 and 2020). Concerning the study at large: Treated patients were enrolled in an open-label pilot trial of oral tofacitinib at 5 to 10 mg twice daily for moderate-to-severe alopecia areata. Patients stayed on tofacitinib for 6 to 18 months and then had 6 months of follow-up off drug so that delayed response and recurrence could be assessed. In treated patients, disease severity was measured using the SALT score, which gives the percentage of scalp surface area affected. To study T cell clonal expansion in alopecia areata, the researchers applied high-throughput TCRbeta sequencing to both the C3H/HeJ mouse model and human patients. Scalp tissue and sorted CD4+ and CD8+ peripheral blood T cells from patchy and totalis/universalis alopecia areata patients and from healthy controls were covered by human TCRbeta sequencing. Biopsies were taken from tofacitinib-treated patients at baseline and again at 4 and 24 weeks into treatment, and several of those patients also had a later scalp biopsy. Clonality in the scalp was compared among normal scalp (n=4), patchy alopecia areata scalp (n=8), and alopecia totalis/universalis scalp (n=8). RNA was extracted with the PAXgene miRNA kit for fixed scalp, the miRNeasy kit for PBMCs, and the RNeasy kit for mouse skin. TCRbeta CDR3 regions were amplified by immunoSEQ multiplex PCR with 35 Vbeta forward and 13 Jbeta reverse primers.

Interpreted using the paper, the time point label stands for: around 4 weeks on oral tofacitinib. The sample's treatment or condition label, decoded: oral pan-JAK inhibitor, 5-10 mg twice daily. From alopecia areata patients, peripheral blood was collected along with lesional scalp punch biopsies. PBMCs were isolated by density centrifugation and stained for CD3, CD4 and CD8, after which CD4+ and CD8+ T cells were sorted on a FACSAria. Broad study findings and their caveats: Resident alphabeta T cells in normal human skin are also sequenced, complicating scalp TCR repertoire analysis, unlike mouse skin dominated by gammadelta T cells. Compared with mice, TCR sequences shared between patients were less clear, possibly partly because of HLA diversity across the patient population. Compared with normal scalp, lesional scalp, particularly in alopecia totalis/universalis, had higher clonality and more expanded CD8+ clones, which suggests antigenic drive. Because the treated cohort was small and had only one nonresponder, larger studies are needed to examine links between baseline CD8+ expansion and response. Tofacitinib significantly lowered scalp clonality and the number of expanded CD8+ clones among the top 100 scalp clones. Many expanded lesional clones were found to persist in scalp and blood during tofacitinib treatment, and relapse after treatment cessation may be partly explained by this persistence.

Including cysteine and phenylalanine, the CDR3 has 16 amino acids. The only DNA kept is the CDR3, 48 bases in frame from the first base. From a lookup of the germline V gene (reference sequence), CDR1 and CDR2 are SEHNR and FQNEAQ. V loses 4 bases at its end and J loses 0 bases; junction bases beyond the gene matches: 3. Preparation of the library involved the immunoSEQ multiplex PCR assay. RNA was extracted from all samples and reverse transcribed into cDNA, which served as template for TCR sequencing. First-strand cDNA was synthesized using SuperScript III with a 2:1 mix of oligo-dT and random hexamers. Amplification bias was assessed with a synthetic immune receptor repertoire, and residual bias was removed computationally. In the source study's methods: Raw reads were preprocessed for error removal, and CDR3 was defined according to IMGT conventions as running from the conserved cysteine to phenylalanine. To get clonality, Shannon entropy was normalized by log2 of the number of productive unique TCRs and the result was subtracted from 1. Whether each scalp clone was CD4 or CD8 was inferred by checking scalp TCRbeta sequences against the CD4 and CD8 repertoires from sorted blood. Imported from immuneACCESS, the table was reduced by TCRdb to in-frame sequences with V and J called. These copies leave out some clones; in studies compared against another copy, an unresolved V gene accounts for under half, and the cause of the remainder is not known. V and J calls and clone size are given by that table; D and trimming were obtained from the DNA. The sample table shows 100,000 to 150,000 clones, and approximately 59% are seen once. Jointly, the top ten make up more than 25% of the sample.

Concerning this clone itself: Its specific antigen is unknown. Base qualities were left out, and no much larger clone turns up one base away.

This specimen consisted of CD8+ T cells sorted from blood, obtained at week 4, from a patient treated with tofacitinib. The rearranged chain carries TRBV7-9 and TRBJ2-6; TRBD1 lines up with 7 middle nucleotides. The sequence derives from a human donor with alopecia areata. The CDR3 in this case is CASSSGQDSGANVLTF. The DNA is TGTGCCAGCAGCTCCGGACAGGACTCTGGGGCCAACGTCCTGACTTTC.